This is a list of T cell receptor beta chains from one sample in a study of chemoradiotherapy in HPV16-positive cancers. Here immunoSEQ multiplex PCR was the method, and the copy in TCRdb shows in-frame clones only, minus some. Seen here are more than 3,500 clones, about 93% observed once, and the top ten hold 2% to 2.5%. This sample was obtained from a patient who underwent chemoradiotherapy. The receptor source for this set is a human donor with HPV-associated anogenital cancer. Both conserved end residues are part of each CDR3. Fields, in order: D gene, J gene, V gene, CDR3 protein. D genes are given only for firm matches.

D: -; J: TRBJ2-2; V: TRBV5-4; CDR3: CAGLHFPQGKTGELFF
D: -; J: TRBJ1-5; V: TRBV19; CDR3: CASSIASRGGNQPQHF
D: -; J: TRBJ2-7; V: TRBV7-9; CDR3: CASSLAGAYEQYF
D: -; J: TRBJ2-5; V: TRBV5-4; CDR3: CASQGGPQETQYF
D: TRBD2; J: TRBJ2-5; V: TRBV19; CDR3: CASSIALTSVWETQYF
D: -; J: TRBJ2-2; V: TRBV11-2; CDR3: CASSSSVTGELFF
D: -; J: TRBJ1-1; V: TRBV5-8; CDR3: CASSPRRMNTEAFF
D: TRBD2; J: TRBJ2-3; V: TRBV2; CDR3: CASSTSVLGGTTDTQYF
D: -; J: TRBJ1-4; V: TRBV7-2; CDR3: CASSLDSVATNEKLFF
D: TRBD2; J: TRBJ2-7; V: TRBV30; CDR3: CAWNYQRGAYEQYF
D: TRBD1; J: TRBJ1-2; V: TRBV6-5; CDR3: CASSYSGQGSGYTF
D: TRBD2; J: TRBJ2-1; V: TRBV9; CDR3: CASSPRGALAGGFNEQFF
D: -; J: TRBJ2-2; V: TRBV29-1; CDR3: CSVWDTYTGELFF
D: -; J: TRBJ1-1; V: TRBV29-1; CDR3: CSGGWQNTEAFF
D: -; J: TRBJ2-1; V: TRBV29-1; CDR3: CSLIGEKGSYNEQFF
D: TRBD2; J: TRBJ2-7; V: TRBV5-6; CDR3: CASSPGGNYEQYF
D: -; J: TRBJ1-1; V: TRBV6-1; CDR3: CASSPALGGTEAFF
D: -; J: TRBJ2-1; V: TRBV7-2; CDR3: CASSFNEGSPQFF
D: -; J: TRBJ1-2; V: TRBV9; CDR3: CASSVDLTSYGYTF
D: -; J: TRBJ2-5; V: TRBV5-1; CDR3: CASSPGRGFETQYF
D: TRBD2; J: TRBJ2-1; V: TRBV6-5; CDR3: CASTNRGLAHNEQFF
D: -; J: TRBJ1-1; V: TRBV5-5; CDR3: CASSLSGWIAEAFF
D: -; J: TRBJ1-2; V: TRBV5-1; CDR3: CASSEGSSYGYTF
D: TRBD2; J: TRBJ2-1; V: TRBV11-3; CDR3: CASSLDPTSGRYEQFF
D: TRBD1; J: TRBJ1-2; V: TRBV5-1; CDR3: CASSLTQGRLYGYTF
D: -; J: TRBJ2-7; V: TRBV29-1; CDR3: CSVVRGPSYEQYF
D: -; J: TRBJ2-1; V: TRBV6-1; CDR3: CASSEFSRVANEQFF
D: -; J: TRBJ1-2; V: TRBV6-5; CDR3: CASSYSRGNYGYTF
D: -; J: TRBJ1-5; V: TRBV2; CDR3: CASSVLGGNQPQHF
D: -; J: TRBJ2-1; V: TRBV6-1; CDR3: CASSEGGYNEQFF
D: TRBD1; J: TRBJ1-1; V: TRBV6-1; CDR3: CASSESGTGRAFF
D: -; J: TRBJ1-2; V: TRBV30; CDR3: CARSEFTNYGYTF
D: TRBD2; J: TRBJ2-5; V: TRBV6-1; CDR3: CASSELGLAGRETQYF
D: -; J: TRBJ1-4; V: TRBV7-2; CDR3: CASSLEYGGGTNEKLFF
D: -; J: TRBJ1-2; V: TRBV5-6; CDR3: CASSSRSGRNYGYTF
D: -; J: TRBJ1-1; V: TRBV14; CDR3: CASSQDRSGNTEAFF
D: -; J: TRBJ2-7; V: TRBV6-5; CDR3: CASSYRGYEQYF
D: -; J: TRBJ2-2; V: TRBV9; CDR3: CASSSNPKMRNTGELFF
D: -; J: TRBJ2-3; V: TRBV7-6; CDR3: CASSFGLTSSTDTQYF
D: -; J: TRBJ1-3; V: TRBV11-3; CDR3: CASSQGPSGNTIYF
D: -; J: TRBJ2-3; V: TRBV7-2; CDR3: CASSRGEAADTQYF